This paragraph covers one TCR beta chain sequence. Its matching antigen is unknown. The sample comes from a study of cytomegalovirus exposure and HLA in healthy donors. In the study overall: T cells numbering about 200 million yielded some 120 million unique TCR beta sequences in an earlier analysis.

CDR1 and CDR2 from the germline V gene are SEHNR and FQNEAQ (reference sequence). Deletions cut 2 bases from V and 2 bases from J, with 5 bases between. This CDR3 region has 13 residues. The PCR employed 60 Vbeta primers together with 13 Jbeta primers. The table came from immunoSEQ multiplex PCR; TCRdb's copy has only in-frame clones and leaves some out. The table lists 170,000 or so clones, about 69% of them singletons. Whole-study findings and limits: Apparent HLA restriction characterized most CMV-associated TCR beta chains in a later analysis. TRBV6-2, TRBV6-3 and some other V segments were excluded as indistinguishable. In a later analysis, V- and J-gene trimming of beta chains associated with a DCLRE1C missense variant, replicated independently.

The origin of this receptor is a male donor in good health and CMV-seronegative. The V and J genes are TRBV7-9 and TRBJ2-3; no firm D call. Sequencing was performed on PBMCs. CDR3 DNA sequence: TGTGCCAGCAGCTTAATAATCACAGATACGCAGTATTTT. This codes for CASSLIITDTQYF.